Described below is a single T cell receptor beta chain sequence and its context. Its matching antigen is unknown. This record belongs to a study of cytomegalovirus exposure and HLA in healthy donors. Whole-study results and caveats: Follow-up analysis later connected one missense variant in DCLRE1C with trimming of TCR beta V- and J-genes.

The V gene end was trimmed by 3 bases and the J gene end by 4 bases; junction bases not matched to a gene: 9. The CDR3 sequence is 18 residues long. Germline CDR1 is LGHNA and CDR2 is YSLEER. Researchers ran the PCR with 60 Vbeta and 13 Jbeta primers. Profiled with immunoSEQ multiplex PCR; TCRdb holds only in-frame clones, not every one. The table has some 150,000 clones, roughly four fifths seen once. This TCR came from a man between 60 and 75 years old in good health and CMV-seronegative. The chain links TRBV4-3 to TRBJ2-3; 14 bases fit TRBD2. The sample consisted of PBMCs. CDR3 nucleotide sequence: TGCGCCAGCAGCCAGACTAGCGGGGGGGCCGCCTTCCCAGATACGCAGTATTTT. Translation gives CASSQTSGGAAFPDTQYF.